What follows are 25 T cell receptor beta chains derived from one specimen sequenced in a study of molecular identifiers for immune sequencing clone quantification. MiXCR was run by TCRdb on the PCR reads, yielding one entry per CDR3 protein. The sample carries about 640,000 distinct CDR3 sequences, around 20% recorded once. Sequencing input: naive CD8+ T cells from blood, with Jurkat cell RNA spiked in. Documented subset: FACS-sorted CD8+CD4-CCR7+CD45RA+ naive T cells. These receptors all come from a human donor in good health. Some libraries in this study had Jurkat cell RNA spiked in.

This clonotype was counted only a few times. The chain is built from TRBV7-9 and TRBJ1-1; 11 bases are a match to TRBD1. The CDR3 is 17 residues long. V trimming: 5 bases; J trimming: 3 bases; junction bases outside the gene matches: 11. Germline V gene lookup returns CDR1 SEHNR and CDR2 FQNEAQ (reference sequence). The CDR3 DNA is TGTGCCAGCAGCGATTACCGGGACAGGGGGTATGACACTGAAGCTTTCTTT. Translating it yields CASSDYRDRGYDTEAFF.

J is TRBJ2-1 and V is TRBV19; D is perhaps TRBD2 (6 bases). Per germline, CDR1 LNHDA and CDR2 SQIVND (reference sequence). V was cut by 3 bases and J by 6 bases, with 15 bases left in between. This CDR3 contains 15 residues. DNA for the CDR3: TGTGCCAGTAGTATGGCGGGACGCTCGGTCAATGAGCAGTTCTTC. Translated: CASSMAGRSVNEQFF.

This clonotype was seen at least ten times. CDR3 residues: CASSGTASLSYEQYF. DNA for the CDR3: TGTGCCAGCAGCGGAACAGCTTCCCTCTCCTACGAGCAGTACTTC. The chain uses TRBV7-9 and TRBJ2-7; D is undetermined. CDR3 size: 15 residues. Trimming cost V 5 bases and J 0 bases, with 14 bases left between them. Looked up from germline, CDR1 is SEHNR and CDR2 is FQNEAQ (reference sequence).

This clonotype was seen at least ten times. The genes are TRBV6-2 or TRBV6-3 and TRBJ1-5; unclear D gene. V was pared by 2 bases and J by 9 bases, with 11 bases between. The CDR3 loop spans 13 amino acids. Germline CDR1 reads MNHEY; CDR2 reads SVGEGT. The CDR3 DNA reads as TGTGCCAGCAGTTACGGGGTGCTATCGCCCCAGCATTTT. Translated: CASSYGVLSPQHF.

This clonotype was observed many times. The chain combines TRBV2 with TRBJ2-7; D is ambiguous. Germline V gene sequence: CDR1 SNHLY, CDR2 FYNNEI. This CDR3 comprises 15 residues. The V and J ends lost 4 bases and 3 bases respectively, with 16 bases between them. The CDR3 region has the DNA TGTGCCAGCAGTGTTGGAGAGAGCCCGTACTACGAGCAGTACTTC. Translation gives CASSVGESPYYEQYF. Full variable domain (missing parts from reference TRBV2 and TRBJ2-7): EPEVTQTPSHQVTQMGQEVILRCVPISNHLYFYWYRQILGQKVEFLVSFYNNEISEKSEIFDDQFSVERPDGSNFTLKIRSTKLEDSAMYFCASSVGESPYYEQYFGPGTRLTVT.

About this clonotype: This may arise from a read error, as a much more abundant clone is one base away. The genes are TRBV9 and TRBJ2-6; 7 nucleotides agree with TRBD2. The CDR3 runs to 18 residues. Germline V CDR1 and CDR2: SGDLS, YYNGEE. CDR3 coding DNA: TGTGCCGGCAGCTGGGAGGGTGGCACCTTCTCTGGGGCCAACGTCCTGACTTTC. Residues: CAGSWEGGTFSGANVLTF.

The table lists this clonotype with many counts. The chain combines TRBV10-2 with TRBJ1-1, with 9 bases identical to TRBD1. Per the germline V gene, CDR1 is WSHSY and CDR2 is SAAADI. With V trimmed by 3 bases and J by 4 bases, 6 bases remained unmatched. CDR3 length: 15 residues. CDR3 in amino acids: CASSEYRGRGTEAFF. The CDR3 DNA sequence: TGCGCCAGCAGTGAATACAGGGGGCGCGGCACTGAAGCTTTCTTT.

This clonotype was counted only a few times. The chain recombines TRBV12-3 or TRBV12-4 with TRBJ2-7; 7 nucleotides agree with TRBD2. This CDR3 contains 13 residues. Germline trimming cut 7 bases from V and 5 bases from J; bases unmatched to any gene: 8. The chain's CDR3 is CASKLTGTNEQYF. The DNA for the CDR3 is TGTGCCAGCAAGCTCACCGGGACTAACGAGCAGTACTTC.

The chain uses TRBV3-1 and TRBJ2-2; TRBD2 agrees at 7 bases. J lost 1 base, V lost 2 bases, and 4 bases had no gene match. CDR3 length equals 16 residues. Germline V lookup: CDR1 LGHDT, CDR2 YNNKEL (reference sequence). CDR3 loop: CASSQKASGNTGELFF. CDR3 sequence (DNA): TGTGCCAGCAGCCAAAAGGCTAGCGGGAACACCGGGGAGCTGTTTTTT.

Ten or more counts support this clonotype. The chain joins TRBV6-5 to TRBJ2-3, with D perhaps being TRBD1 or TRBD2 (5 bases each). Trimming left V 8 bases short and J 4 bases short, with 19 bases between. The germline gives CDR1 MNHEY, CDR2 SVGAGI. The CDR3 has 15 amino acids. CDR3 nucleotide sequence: TGTGCCAGCCATCCGGCAGGGAGTGGGCCAGATACGCAGTATTTT. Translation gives CASHPAGSGPDTQYF.

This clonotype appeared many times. The CDR3 is CASSPLQGNNSPLHF. In DNA, the CDR3 is TGTGCCAGCAGCCCGTTACAGGGGAACAATTCACCCCTCCACTTT. The chain uses TRBV7-9 and TRBJ1-6; 7 bases fit TRBD1. Per the germline V gene, CDR1 is SEHNR and CDR2 is FQNEAQ (reference sequence). Trimming took 5 bases from V and 7 from J; bases not matched to a gene: 8. This CDR3 spans 15 amino acids.

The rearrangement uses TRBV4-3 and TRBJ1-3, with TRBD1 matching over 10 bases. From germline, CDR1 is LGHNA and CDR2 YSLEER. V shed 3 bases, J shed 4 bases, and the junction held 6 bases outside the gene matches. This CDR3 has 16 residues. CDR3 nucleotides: TGCGCCAGCAGCCAGGGGACAGGGGTCTCGGGAAACACCATATATTTT. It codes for CASSQGTGVSGNTIYF.

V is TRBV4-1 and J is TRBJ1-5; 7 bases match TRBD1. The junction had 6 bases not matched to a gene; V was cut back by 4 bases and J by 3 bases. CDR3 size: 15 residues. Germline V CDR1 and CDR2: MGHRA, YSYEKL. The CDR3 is CASSRGTAPNQPQHF. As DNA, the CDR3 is TGCGCCAGCAGCCGAGGGACAGCACCCAATCAGCCCCAGCATTTT.

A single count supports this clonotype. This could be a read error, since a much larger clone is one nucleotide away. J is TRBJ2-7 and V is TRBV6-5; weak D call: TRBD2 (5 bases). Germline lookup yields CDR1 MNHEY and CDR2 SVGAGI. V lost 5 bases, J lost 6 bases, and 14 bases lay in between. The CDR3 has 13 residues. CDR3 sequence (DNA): TGTGCCAGCAGTCCGAGACTACTCGGCGAGCAGTACTTC. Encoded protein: CASSPRLLGEQYF.

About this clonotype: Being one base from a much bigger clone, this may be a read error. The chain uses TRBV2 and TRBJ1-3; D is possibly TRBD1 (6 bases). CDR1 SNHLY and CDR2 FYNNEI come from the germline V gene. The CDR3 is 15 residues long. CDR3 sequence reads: CASSENRVPGNAIYF. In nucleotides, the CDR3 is TGTGCCAGCAGTGAAAACAGGGTCCCTGGAAACGCCATATATTTT. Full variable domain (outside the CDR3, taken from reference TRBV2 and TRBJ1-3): EPEVTQTPSHQVTQMGQEVILRCVPISNHLYFYWYRQILGQKVEFLVSFYNNEISEKSEIFDDQFSVERPDGSNFTLKIRSTKLEDSAMYFCASSENRVPGNAIYFGEGSWLTVV.

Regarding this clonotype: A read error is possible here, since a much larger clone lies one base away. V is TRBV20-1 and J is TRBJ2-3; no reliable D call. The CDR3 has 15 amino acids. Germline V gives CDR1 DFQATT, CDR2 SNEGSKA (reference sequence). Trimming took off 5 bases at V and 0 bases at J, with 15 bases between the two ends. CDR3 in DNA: TGCAGTGCTCTGGCATTCCGGACCAGCACAGATACGCAGTATTTT. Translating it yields CSALAFRTSTDTQYF.

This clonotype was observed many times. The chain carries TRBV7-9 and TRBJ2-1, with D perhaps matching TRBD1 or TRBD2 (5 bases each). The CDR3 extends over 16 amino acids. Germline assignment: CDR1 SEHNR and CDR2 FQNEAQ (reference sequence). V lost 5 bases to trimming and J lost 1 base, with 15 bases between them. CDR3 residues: CASSPRDAPSYNEQFF. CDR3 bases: TGTGCCAGCAGCCCCCGGGACGCCCCGTCCTACAATGAGCAGTTCTTC.

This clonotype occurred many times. Here the CDR3 DNA reads TGCGCCAGCAGCCAAGACAAGGAACGGCTGAACACTGAAGCTTTCTTT. It encodes CASSQDKERLNTEAFF. The chain employs TRBV4-1 and TRBJ1-1; no firm D call. The CDR3 totals 16 residues. Germline V gene data show CDR1 as MGHRA and CDR2 as YSYEKL. V was clipped by 0 bases and J by 0 bases, with 11 bases between them.

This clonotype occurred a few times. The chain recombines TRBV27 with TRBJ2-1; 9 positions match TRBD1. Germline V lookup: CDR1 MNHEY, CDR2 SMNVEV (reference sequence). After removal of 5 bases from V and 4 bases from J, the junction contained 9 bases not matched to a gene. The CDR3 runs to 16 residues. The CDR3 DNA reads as TGTGCCAGCAGTCCAGGAACAGGGGGCGCTTACAATGAGCAGTTCTTC. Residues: CASSPGTGGAYNEQFF.

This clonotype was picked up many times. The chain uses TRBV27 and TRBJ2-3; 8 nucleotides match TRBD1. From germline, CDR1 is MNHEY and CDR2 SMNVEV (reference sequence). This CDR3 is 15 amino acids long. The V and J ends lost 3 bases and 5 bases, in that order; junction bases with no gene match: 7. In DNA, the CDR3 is TGTGCCAGCAGTTTTTACGGACAGGGTGTAGATACGCAGTATTTT. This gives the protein CASSFYGQGVDTQYF.

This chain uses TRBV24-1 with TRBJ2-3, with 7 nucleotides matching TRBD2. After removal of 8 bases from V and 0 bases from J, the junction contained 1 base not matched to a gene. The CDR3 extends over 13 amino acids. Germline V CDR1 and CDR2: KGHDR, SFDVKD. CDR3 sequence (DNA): TGTGCCACCAAAGCGGGAAGCACAGATACGCAGTATTTT. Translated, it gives CATKAGSTDTQYF.

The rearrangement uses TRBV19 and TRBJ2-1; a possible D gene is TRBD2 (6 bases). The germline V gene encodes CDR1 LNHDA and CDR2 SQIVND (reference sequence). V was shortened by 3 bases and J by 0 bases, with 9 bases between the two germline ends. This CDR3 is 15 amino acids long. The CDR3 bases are TGTGCCAGTAGTATTGCGGGACGCTCCTACAATGAGCAGTTCTTC. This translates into CASSIAGRSYNEQFF.

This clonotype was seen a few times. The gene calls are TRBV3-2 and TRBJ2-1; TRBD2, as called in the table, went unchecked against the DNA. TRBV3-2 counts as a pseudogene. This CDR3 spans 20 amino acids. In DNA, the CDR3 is TGTGCCAGCAGCCAAGAGATCGGACTAGCGGGAGGAGAAGCCAGGAATGAGCAGTTCTTC. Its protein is CASSQEIGLAGGEARNEQFF.

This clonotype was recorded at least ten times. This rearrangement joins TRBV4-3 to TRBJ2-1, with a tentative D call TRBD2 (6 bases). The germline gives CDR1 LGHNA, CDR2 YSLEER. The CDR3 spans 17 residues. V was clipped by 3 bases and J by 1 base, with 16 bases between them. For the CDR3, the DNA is TGCGCCAGCAGCCATCCTAGCGCGGGCGGGTCCTACAATGAGCAGTTCTTC. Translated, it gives CASSHPSAGGSYNEQFF.

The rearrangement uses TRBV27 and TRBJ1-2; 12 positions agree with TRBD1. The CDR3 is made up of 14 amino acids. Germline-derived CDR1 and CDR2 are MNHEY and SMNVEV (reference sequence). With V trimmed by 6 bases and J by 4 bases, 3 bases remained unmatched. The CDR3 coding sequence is TGTGCCAGCAGGGGGACAGGGGGCATCTATGGCTACACCTTC. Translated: CASRGTGGIYGYTF.